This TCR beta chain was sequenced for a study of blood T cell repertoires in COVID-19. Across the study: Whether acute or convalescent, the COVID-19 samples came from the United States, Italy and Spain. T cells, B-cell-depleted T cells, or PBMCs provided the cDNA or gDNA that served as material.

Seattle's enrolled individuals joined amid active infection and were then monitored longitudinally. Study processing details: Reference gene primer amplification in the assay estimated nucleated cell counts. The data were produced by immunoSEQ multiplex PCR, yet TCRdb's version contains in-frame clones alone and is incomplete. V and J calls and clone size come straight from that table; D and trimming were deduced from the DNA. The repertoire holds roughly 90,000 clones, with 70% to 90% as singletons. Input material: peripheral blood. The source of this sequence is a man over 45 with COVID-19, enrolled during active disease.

This CDR3 reads CASSGSGNQPQHF. In DNA form, the CDR3 reads TGTGCCAGCAGCGGTTCAGGGAATCAGCCCCAGCATTTT. The rearrangement uses TRBV9 and TRBJ1-5; TRBD1 might be the D (5 bases). Trimming pared 3 bases from V and 4 bases from J, leaving 8 bases between. Per the germline V gene, CDR1 is SGDLS and CDR2 is YYNGEE. There are 13 residues in the CDR3.